These 8 T cell receptor beta chains were all obtained from the same sample, sequenced in a study of radiotherapy plus CTLA-4 blockade in lung cancer. The method was immunoSEQ multiplex PCR; TCRdb's version includes in-frame clones alone and lacks a portion of them. Of roughly 90,000 clones in the sample, around 90% are singletons; the top ten hold 4.5% to 6%. The sample was peripheral blood, taken from a patient treated with radiotherapy plus ipilimumab. The receptors come from a human donor with non-small cell lung cancer that progressed on radiotherapy plus ipilimumab.

The V gene is TRBV5-1, the J gene TRBJ2-1, with 9 bases aligning to TRBD1. The CDR3 loop spans 14 amino acids. V shed 4 bases and J 12 bases; nucleotides not matched to a gene: 11. Germline CDR1 and CDR2: SGHRS and YFSETQ. This chain's CDR3 is CASSAPDRGGGQFF. The CDR3 nucleotides read TGCGCCAGCAGCGCCCCGGACAGGGGAGGAGGGCAGTTCTTC.

In this sample, this clone turned up once. The chain carries TRBV11-3 and TRBJ2-7; the D is unclear. The length of the CDR3 is 11 residues. Germline CDR1 SGHNT, CDR2 YENEEA. The V and J ends lost 5 bases and 6 bases respectively, with 8 bases between them. The CDR3 DNA is TGTGCCAGCAGCCCGGGCCCCGAGCAGTACTTC. This translates into CASSPGPEQYF. Together with reference TRBV11-3 and TRBJ2-7, the CDR3 gives the full variable domain: EAGVVQSPRYKIIEKKQPVAFWCNPISGHNTLYWYLQNLGQGPELLIRYENEEAVDDSQLPKDRFSAERLKGVDSTLKIQPAELGDSAVYLCASSPGPEQYFGPGTRLTVT.

The chain combines TRBV29-1 with TRBJ1-2, with TRBD1 matching 12 bases. The ends lost 7 bases at V and 7 bases at J; junction bases unmatched: 7. This CDR3 is 13 amino acids long. Germline CDR1 SQVTM, CDR2 ANQGSEA. The CDR3 DNA reads TGCAGCGCCGGGACAGGGGGCGATGGTGGCTACACCTTC. Amino acids: CSAGTGGDGGYTF.

This sequence joins TRBV30 and TRBJ1-2; 7 bases fit TRBD1. This CDR3 has 15 amino acids. The germline V gene encodes CDR1 GTSNPN and CDR2 SVGIG (reference sequence). The V and J ends lost 2 bases and 2 bases, in that order; junction bases with no gene match: 8. The CDR3 protein is CAWSSTPGQNYGYTF. The CDR3 DNA sequence: TGTGCCTGGAGTTCCACCCCGGGACAGAACTATGGCTACACCTTC. Full variable domain (rest looked up from reference TRBV30 and TRBJ1-2): SQTIHQWPATLVQPVGSPLSLECTVEGTSNPNLYWYRQAAGRGLQLLFYSVGIGQISSEVPQNLSASRPQDRQFILSSKKLLLSDSGFYLCAWSSTPGQNYGYTFGSGTRLTVV.

V is TRBV4-1 and J is TRBJ2-7; 7 nucleotides align to TRBD1. Germline V gene lookup returns CDR1 MGHRA and CDR2 YSYEKL. The CDR3 extends over 15 amino acids. V was clipped by 2 bases and J by 4 bases; unmatched bases: 8. The DNA for the CDR3 is TGCGCCAGCAGCCAACCTGGGACAGAGCTTTACGAGCAGTACTTC. The encoded protein is CASSQPGTELYEQYF.

V and J are TRBV2 and TRBJ2-3, with 7 nucleotides matching TRBD2. This CDR3 region has 15 residues. Germline CDR1 and CDR2: SNHLY and FYNNEI. The V and J ends lost 2 bases and 4 bases, in that order; junction bases with no gene match: 6. The CDR3: CASSERGRAADTQYF. CDR3 nucleotides: TGTGCCAGCAGTGAACGAGGGAGGGCGGCAGATACGCAGTATTTT.

The chain combines TRBV5-1 with TRBJ2-7; maybe TRBD2 (6 bases). V gave up 4 bases and J gave up 2 bases, with 13 bases separating them. The CDR3 has 14 amino acids. Germline-derived CDR1 and CDR2 are SGHRS and YFSETQ. For the CDR3, the DNA is TGCGCCAGCAGCACGGGGGACCCTCCCTACGAGCAGTACTTC. Its translation: CASSTGDPPYEQYF.

With regard to this clone: One end of the junction varies from germline; a read error may be responsible. The V call is TRBV7-3, the J call TRBJ2-1; no firm D call. Germline V gives CDR1 SGHTA, CDR2 FQGTGA. This CDR3 has 13 amino acids. CDR3 DNA: TGTGCCAGCAGCCGTGACTCCCACAATGAGCAGTTCTTC. Protein sequence: CASSRDSHNEQFF. Drawing the rest from reference TRBV7-3 and TRBJ2-1, the complete variable domain is GAGVSQTPSNKVTEKGKYVELRCDPISGHTALYWYRQSLGQGPEFLIYFQGTGAADDSGLPNDRFFAVRPEGSVSTLKIQRTERGDSAVYLCASSRDSHNEQFFGPGTRLTVL.